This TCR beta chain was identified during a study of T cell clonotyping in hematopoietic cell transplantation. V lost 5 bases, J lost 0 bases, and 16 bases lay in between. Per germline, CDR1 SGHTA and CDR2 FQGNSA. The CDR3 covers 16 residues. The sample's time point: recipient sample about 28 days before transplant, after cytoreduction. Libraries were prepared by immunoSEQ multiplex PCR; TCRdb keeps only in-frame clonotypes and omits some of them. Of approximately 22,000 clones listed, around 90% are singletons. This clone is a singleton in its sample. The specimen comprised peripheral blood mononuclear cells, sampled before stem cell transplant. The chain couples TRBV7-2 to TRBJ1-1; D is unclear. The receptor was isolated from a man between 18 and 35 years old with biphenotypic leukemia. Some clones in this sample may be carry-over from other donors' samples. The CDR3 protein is CASSLQAPLMNTEAFF. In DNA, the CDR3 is TGTGCCAGCAGCCTCCAGGCTCCTCTCATGAACACTGAAGCTTTCTTT.